The entry below describes one T cell receptor (beta chain). TCRdb's table, derived via immunoSEQ multiplex PCR, lists solely in-frame clones and lacks some. The top ten hold about 12% of the sample, which has tens of thousands of clones, roughly 85% seen once. This entry comes from a study of blood T cell repertoires in COVID-19. Study background: In each case, the material was cDNA or gDNA derived from T cells, B-cell-depleted T cells, or PBMCs.

The receptor's source is a woman in her sixties or seventies in a cohort sampled during active COVID-19. Sequenced material: peripheral blood.

The CDR3 nucleotides are TGTGCCAGCAGTTACTCCGAGACAGGGGGGGGAAAACTGTTTTTT. It specifies CASSYSETGGGKLFF. The chain combines TRBV6-6 with TRBJ1-4, with 9 bases fitting TRBD1. From germline, CDR1 is MNHNY and CDR2 SVGAGI (reference sequence). V lost 0 bases and J lost 10; bases outside the gene matches: 6. There are 15 residues in the CDR3.